The 20 T cell receptor beta chains listed next were all sequenced from one sample in a study of blood T cell repertoires in COVID-19. The data were produced by immunoSEQ multiplex PCR, yet TCRdb's version contains in-frame clones alone and is incomplete. The repertoire holds 100,000 to 150,000 clones, 70% to 80% seen once, with about 40% in the top ten. Source material: peripheral blood. All receptors come from a man aged 40-50 years with active or convalescent COVID-19.

The chain recombines TRBV15 with TRBJ1-1; D gene ambiguous. The CDR3 loop spans 14 amino acids. The germline V and J ends were trimmed by 1 base and 2 bases, with 8 bases remaining between them. Germline V gives CDR1 LNHNV, CDR2 YYDKDF (reference sequence). CDR3 sequence reads: CATSRVSENTEAFF. DNA for the CDR3: TGTGCCACCAGCAGAGTTTCAGAAAACACTGAAGCTTTCTTT. Using reference TRBV15 and TRBJ1-1 for the parts outside the CDR3, the full variable domain is DAMVIQNPRYQVTQFGKPVTLSCSQTLNHNVMYWYQQKSSQAPKLLFHYYDKDFNNEADTPDNFQSRRPNTSFCFLDIRSPGLGDTAMYLCATSRVSENTEAFFGQGTRLTVV.

V usage is TRBV29-1 and J usage is TRBJ2-7; 7 bases are a match to TRBD1. V lost 7 bases to trimming and J lost 1 base; unmatched junction nucleotides: 4. Germline V lookup: CDR1 SQVTM, CDR2 ANQGSEA. The CDR3 runs 12 residues. The DNA for the CDR3 is TGCAGCGGCCGGGACAGTTCCTACGAGCAGTACTTC. It is translated as CSGRDSSYEQYF.

The chain is built from TRBV21-1 and TRBJ2-1; the table's D call, TRBD1, has no DNA check behind it. TRBV21-1 is assigned pseudogene status. The CDR3 is 12 amino acids. In DNA form, the CDR3 reads TGTGCCAGCAGCCTTAGGGGCAATGAGCAGTTCTTC. Translating gives CASSLRGNEQFF.

A single count supports this clone. CDR3 coding DNA: TGTGCCAGCAGTGGACAGGAGACGAACACCGGGGAGCTGTTTTTT. Translation gives CASSGQETNTGELFF. This chain links TRBV28 with TRBJ2-2; TRBD1 agrees at 7 bases. This CDR3 comprises 15 residues. CDR1 is MDHEN, CDR2 SYDVKM, per germline. J lost 0 bases, V lost 5 bases, and 3 bases had no gene match.

This chain uses TRBV29-1 with TRBJ1-2, with a weak D call TRBD1 (5 bases). Germline assignment: CDR1 SQVTM and CDR2 ANQGSEA. This CDR3 contains 12 residues. V was cut by 6 bases and J by 4 bases, with 12 bases left in between. CDR3 residues: CSVPSGGYGYTF. The CDR3 DNA is TGCAGCGTCCCCTCGGGGGGCTATGGCTACACCTTC.

This chain joins TRBV3-1 (or the pseudogene TRBV3-2) and TRBJ2-7, with 9 bases identical to TRBD1. CDR1 is LGHDT, CDR2 YNNKEL, per germline (reference sequence). There are 14 residues in the CDR3. J gave up 7 bases and V 1 base, and 5 bases lay outside the gene matches. Written as DNA, the CDR3 is TGTGCCAGCAGCCAAGGGACAGGGGTGGGGGAGCAGTACTTC. Translation gives CASSQGTGVGEQYF.

The chain carries TRBV18 and TRBJ1-1; TRBD1 is a possible D gene (5 bases). This CDR3 comprises 15 residues. The V gene's germline CDR1 is KGHSH and CDR2 LQKENI. The V end was cut by 3 bases, the J end by 3 bases, with 14 bases between. CDR3 DNA sequence: TGTGCCAGCTCACCCGACAGATTTAGTGACACTGAAGCTTTCTTT. Translated: CASSPDRFSDTEAFF.

The genes are TRBV28 and TRBJ1-2; D might be TRBD1 (5 bases). This CDR3 contains 13 residues. From germline, CDR1 is MDHEN and CDR2 SYDVKM. Trimming left V 5 bases short and J 8 bases short, with 15 bases between. CDR3 in DNA: TGTGCCAGCAGTCCTGGACAAGTCGGAGGCTACACCTTC. This codes for CASSPGQVGGYTF.

The genes are TRBV5-4 and TRBJ2-3, with D perhaps matching TRBD1 (5 bases). Germline loops: CDR1 SGHNT, CDR2 YYREEE (reference sequence). The CDR3 runs 15 residues. V was cut by 0 bases and J by 1 base, with 9 bases left in between. The CDR3 DNA is TGTGCCAGCAGCTTGGAGGGGTCCCGCACAGATACGCAGTATTTT. Protein: CASSLEGSRTDTQYF.

The chain is built from TRBV29-1 and TRBJ1-2; D gene uncertain. Germline V gene lookup returns CDR1 SQVTM and CDR2 ANQGSEA. Trimming stripped 5 bases from V and 6 bases from J, with 19 bases between. The CDR3 covers 14 residues. CDR3 DNA sequence: TGCAGCGTTCTCCTCGAACCGGCGCGGAATGGCTACACCTTC. Translating it yields CSVLLEPARNGYTF.

The chain employs TRBV19 and TRBJ1-1; TRBD1 aligns across 7 bases. This CDR3 region has 14 residues. CDR1 is LNHDA and CDR2 is SQIVND in the germline V gene (reference sequence). The ends lost 6 bases at V and 3 bases at J; junction bases unmatched: 7. The chain's CDR3 is CASREGARDTEAFF. DNA for the CDR3: TGTGCCAGTAGAGAGGGGGCGAGGGACACTGAAGCTTTCTTT.

The gene calls are TRBV2 and TRBJ2-1, with TRBD2 as a possible D gene (6 bases). The V end lost 7 bases, the J end lost 6 bases, and 16 bases lay between the germline ends. This CDR3 comprises 14 residues. In germline, CDR1 is SNHLY, CDR2 FYNNEI. CDR3 sequence (DNA): TGTGCCAGCACTTCATGGGACTCTTCCAATGAGCAGTTCTTC. Its translation is CASTSWDSSNEQFF. The full variable domain, in which reference TRBV2 and TRBJ2-1 provide the parts outside the CDR3, is EPEVTQTPSHQVTQMGQEVILRCVPISNHLYFYWYRQILGQKVEFLVSFYNNEISEKSEIFDDQFSVERPDGSNFTLKIRSTKLEDSAMYFCASTSWDSSNEQFFGPGTRLTVL.

The V and J genes are TRBV5-1 and TRBJ2-6, with D uncertain. The CDR3 totals 16 residues. The V and J ends lost 5 bases and 0 bases respectively, with 12 bases between them. The germline V gene has CDR1 SGHRS and CDR2 YFSETQ. In DNA form, the CDR3 reads TGCGCCAGCAGACCTGAGATTGGCTCTGGGGCCAACGTCCTGACTTTC. Its protein is CASRPEIGSGANVLTF.

V and J are TRBV10-3 and TRBJ1-5; D not certain. The CDR3 sequence is 13 residues long. Germline V gives CDR1 ENHRY, CDR2 SYGVKD. V was trimmed by 4 bases and J by 2 bases, leaving 6 bases between them. CDR3 sequence (DNA): TGTGCCATCAGTGTCGGGGGCAATCAGCCCCAGCATTTT. Its protein is CAISVGGNQPQHF.

The J gene is TRBJ2-3, the V gene TRBV5-1; 9 bases line up with TRBD2. The CDR3 consists of 16 residues. Germline lookup yields CDR1 SGHRS and CDR2 YFSETQ. The ends lost 3 bases at V and 0 bases at J; junction bases unmatched: 5. The CDR3 DNA reads as TGCGCCAGCAGCTCCTTAGCGGGGGCTAGCACAGATACGCAGTATTTT. It translates to CASSSLAGASTDTQYF.

The V call is TRBV7-9, the J call TRBJ1-1; tentative D call: TRBD1 (5 bases). V lost 5 bases and J 11 bases, leaving 18 bases between the germline ends. Germline V lookup: CDR1 SEHNR, CDR2 FQNEAQ (reference sequence). The CDR3 is 13 residues long. The CDR3 loop is CASSPTGPVTAFF. As DNA, the CDR3 is TGTGCCAGCAGCCCAACAGGCCCTGTTACGGCTTTCTTT.

This clone was seen once. The chain carries TRBV5-1 and TRBJ1-6, with 10 bases fitting TRBD1. CDR1 is SGHRS and CDR2 is YFSETQ in the germline V gene. The CDR3 runs 15 residues. V shed 4 bases, J shed 10 bases, and the junction held 8 bases outside the gene matches. The CDR3 coding sequence is TGCGCCAGCAGCACTGCGACAGGGGGCAACTCACCCCTCCACTTT. It is translated as CASSTATGGNSPLHF. The complete variable domain, with remaining parts taken from reference TRBV5-1 and TRBJ1-6, reads KAGVTQTPRYLIKTRGQQVTLSCSPISGHRSVSWYQQTPGQGLQFLFEYFSETQRNKGNFPGRFSGRQFSNSRSEMNVSTLELGDSALYLCASSTATGGNSPLHFGNGTRLTVT.

CDR3 sequence reads: CASSIVAGSNTEAFF. CDR3 DNA sequence: TGTGCCAGTAGTATAGTTGCGGGTTCGAACACTGAAGCTTTCTTT. The chain joins TRBV19 to TRBJ1-1, with D hard to call. Germline V CDR1 and CDR2: LNHDA, SQIVND (reference sequence). Between the trimmed V and J ends, which lost 1 base and 1 base, there was a span of 10 bases. The CDR3 extends over 15 amino acids.

The V call is TRBV4-3, the J call TRBJ2-3, with 9 nucleotides matching TRBD1. V shed 3 bases and J 4 bases; nucleotides not matched to a gene: 14. The germline V gene has CDR1 LGHNA and CDR2 YSLEER. This CDR3 spans 18 amino acids. Written as DNA, the CDR3 is TGCGCCAGCAGCCATGGGTCGAAAGGGACAGGGTTTGCAGATACGCAGTATTTT. This codes for CASSHGSKGTGFADTQYF.

The sample holds a few counts of this clone. Other DNA sequences in this sample translate to the same CDR3. The CDR3 DNA is TGTGCCAGCAGTGAACAACTAGCGGGGGGGCCCGTGTCCTACGAGCAGTACTTC. Translated: CASSEQLAGGPVSYEQYF. V gene TRBV6-1 combines with J gene TRBJ2-7, with 13 bases that match TRBD2. Germline V lookup: CDR1 MNHNS, CDR2 SASEGT. Trimming removed 2 bases from V and 1 base from J; junction bases left unmatched: 8. CDR3 length equals 18 residues.